A single sample gave rise to the 13 T cell receptor beta chains below, sequenced in a study of graft-versus-host responses after intestinal transplantation (TCRdb year 2021). Libraries were constructed by the immunoSEQ multiplex PCR assay. Imported from immuneACCESS, the table was reduced by TCRdb to in-frame sequences with V and J called. These copies leave out some clones; in studies compared against another copy, an unresolved V gene accounts for under half, and the cause of the remainder is not known. Across this sample there are fewer than 100,000 clones, with about 83% seen only once. The ten largest clonotypes hold over 1.3% of the sample. The sequencing used PBMCs, collected 255 days after intestinal transplant. The receptor source for this set is a human patient who received an intestinal transplant, so some T cells may come from the graft donor.

The chain is built from TRBV7-9 and TRBJ2-7; no clear D. Trimming took 1 base from V and 6 from J, leaving 7 bases between them. Germline V lookup: CDR1 SEHNR, CDR2 FQNEAQ (reference sequence). The CDR3 has 12 amino acids. The CDR3 DNA follows: TGTGCCAGCAGCTTAGAGTATACCGAGCAGTACGTC. Amino acids: CASSLEYTEQYV.

This chain joins TRBV11-2 and TRBJ2-5; D is ambiguous. Matching the DNA end better, TRBJ2-7 makes the J call doubtful. Germline assignment: CDR1 SGHAT and CDR2 FQNNGV. This CDR3 has 14 amino acids. CDR3 bases: TGTGCCAGCAGCTTAATGTGGCAGTCCTACGAGCAGTACTTC. This translates into CASSLMWQSYEQYF.

The chain has TRBV29-1 and TRBJ2-1; D is ambiguous. This CDR3 has 13 amino acids. Trimming removed 0 bases from V and 2 bases from J, with 5 bases in between. Germline CDR1 SQVTM, CDR2 ANQGSEA. The CDR3 spells CSVEEDPYNEQFF. The CDR3 DNA follows: TGCAGCGTTGAAGAAGACCCCTACAATGAGCAGTTCTTC.

In regard to this clone: The junction departs from germline at one end; a sequencing error may be responsible. The rearrangement links TRBV6-1 to TRBJ1-1; D is possibly TRBD1 (6 bases). The CDR3 is made up of 14 amino acids. The germline gives CDR1 MNHNS, CDR2 SASEGT. CDR3 in DNA: TGTGCCAGCAGTGACAGGGGCATGAATACTGAAGCTTTCTTT. Translation gives CASSDRGMNTEAFF.

This chain connects TRBV5-1 to TRBJ2-5; no reliable D call. Trimming removed 0 bases from V and 2 bases from J, with 8 bases in between. Germline V gene sequence: CDR1 SGHRS, CDR2 YFSETQ. The CDR3 covers 14 residues. CDR3 region: CASSLALAQETQYF. The CDR3 nucleotides read TGCGCCAGCAGCTTGGCTTTGGCACAAGAGACCCAGTACTTC.

The rearrangement uses TRBV7-6 and TRBJ1-1; possibly TRBD1 for D (5 bases). The CDR3 is 17 amino acids. Germline CDR1 SGHVS, CDR2 FNYEAQ. Trimming took 3 bases from V and 6 from J, leaving 23 bases between them. As DNA, the CDR3 is TGTGCCAGCAGCTTCGTAGGCGGGGGACGGCAAGGGGCTGAAGCTTTCTTT. Translated, it gives CASSFVGGGRQGAEAFF.

The chain carries TRBV7-2 and TRBJ1-4; D perhaps matches TRBD1 (6 bases). CDR1 and CDR2 (germline): SGHTA, FQGNSA. This CDR3 has 14 residues. Trimming stripped 5 bases from V and 8 bases from J, with 15 bases between. The CDR3 is CASSPGGAREKLFF. The CDR3 region has the DNA TGTGCCAGCAGCCCCGGGGGGGCGCGGGAAAAACTGTTTTTT.

The genes are TRBV27 and TRBJ1-1; no firm D call. This CDR3 comprises 14 residues. Trimming took 2 bases from V and 4 from J, leaving 11 bases between them. Germline assignment: CDR1 MNHEY and CDR2 SMNVEV (reference sequence). The CDR3, as DNA: TGTGCCAGCAGTTTAGGGTCCGGGGTCACTGAAGCTTTCTTT. Protein sequence: CASSLGSGVTEAFF.

V usage is TRBV4-1 and J usage is TRBJ2-1; 10 nucleotides line up with TRBD2. Germline CDR1 reads MGHRA; CDR2 reads YSYEKL. V was clipped by 2 bases and J by 7 bases; unmatched bases: 17. The CDR3 totals 19 residues. This chain's CDR3 is CASSQRPSPAGGPGNEQFF. DNA for the CDR3: TGCGCCAGCAGCCAAAGACCCTCCCCAGCGGGAGGGCCGGGAAATGAGCAGTTCTTC.

This rearrangement joins TRBV15 to TRBJ1-2; D gene uncertain. The germline V gene has CDR1 LNHNV and CDR2 YYDKDF (reference sequence). The CDR3 runs 12 residues. The ends were cut back, 8 bases at V and 4 bases at J, with 11 bases in the middle. CDR3 nucleotide sequence: TGTGCCACCGGCCCTAGCTCCTATGGCTACACCTTC. It encodes CATGPSSYGYTF.

The CDR3 nucleotides read TGTGCCAGCAGCGTAGCTGGGACAGGCCAATACGAGCAGTACGTC. Its translation: CASSVAGTGQYEQYV. This chain uses TRBV9 with TRBJ2-7, with TRBD1 matching 8 bases. Germline-derived CDR1 and CDR2 are SGDLS and YYNGEE. The V gene end was trimmed by 0 bases and the J gene end by 4 bases; junction bases not matched to a gene: 6. This CDR3 has 15 residues.

The chain recombines TRBV6-1 with TRBJ1-1, with D unresolved. In germline, CDR1 is MNHNS, CDR2 SASEGT. Between the trimmed V and J ends, which lost 3 bases and 3 bases, there was a span of 8 bases. This CDR3 is 13 amino acids long. The chain's CDR3 is CASSEAGYTEAFF. CDR3 in DNA: TGTGCCAGCAGTGAGGCGGGTTACACTGAAGCTTTCTTT.

The J gene is TRBJ2-1, the V gene TRBV6-5; 11 bases match TRBD2. CDR3 length: 13 amino acids. V was pared by 10 bases and J by 7 bases, with 6 bases of the junction left unmatched. The germline V gene has CDR1 MNHEY and CDR2 SVGAGI. CDR3 nucleotides: TGTGCCACCTTAGCGGGAGGGCGGAATGAGCAGTTCTTC. It yields the protein CATLAGGRNEQFF.